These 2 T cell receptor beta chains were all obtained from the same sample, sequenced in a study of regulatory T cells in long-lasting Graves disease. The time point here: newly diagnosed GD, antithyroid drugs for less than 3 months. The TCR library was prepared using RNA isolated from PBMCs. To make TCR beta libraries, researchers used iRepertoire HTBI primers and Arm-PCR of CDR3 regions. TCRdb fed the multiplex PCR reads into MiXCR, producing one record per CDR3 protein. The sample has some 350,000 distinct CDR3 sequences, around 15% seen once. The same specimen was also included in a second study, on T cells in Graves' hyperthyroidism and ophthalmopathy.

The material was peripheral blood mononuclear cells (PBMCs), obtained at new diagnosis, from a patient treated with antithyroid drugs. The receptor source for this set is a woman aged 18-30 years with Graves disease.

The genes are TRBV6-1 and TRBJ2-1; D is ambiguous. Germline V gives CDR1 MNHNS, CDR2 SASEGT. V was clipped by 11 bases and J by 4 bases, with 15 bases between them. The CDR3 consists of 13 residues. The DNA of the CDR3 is TGTGCCCCGACCTTCGGGTGGTACAATGAGCAGTTCTTC. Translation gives CAPTFGWYNEQFF.

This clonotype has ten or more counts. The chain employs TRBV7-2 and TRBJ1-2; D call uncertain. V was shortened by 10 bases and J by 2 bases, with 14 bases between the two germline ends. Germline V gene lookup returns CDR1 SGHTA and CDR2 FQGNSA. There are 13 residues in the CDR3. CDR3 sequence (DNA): TGTGCCACCTCCCGGACTGAGAACTATGGCTACACCTTC. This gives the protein CATSRTENYGYTF.